A selection of T cell receptor beta chains follows, all from one sample in a study of shared clonotypes between healthy human individuals. Method: immunoSEQ multiplex PCR; TCRdb's copy keeps in-frame clones and lacks some. The sample has roughly 1,800,000 clones, about 95% seen once. Sequenced material: naive CD8+ T cells sorted from blood. The receptors come from a man aged 18 to 30 in good health. CDR3s include the opening cysteine and the closing phenylalanine or tryptophan. A D gene is named only where the DNA matches it firmly. Clone size is given for some rows only: seen once, a few or many times, or a class if the clone is expanded.

cdr3_aa,cdr3_nt,d_call,v_call,clone_size,j_call
CASSPRPDYTEAFF,TGTGCCAGCAGCCCCCGTCCCGACTACACTGAAGCTTTCTTT,-,TRBV9,-,TRBJ1-1
CASSTGRYTEAFF,TGTGCCAGCAGCACCGGACGATACACTGAAGCTTTCTTT,-,TRBV5-8,-,TRBJ1-1
CASSTFSSYNEQFF,TGTGCCAGCAGCACATTTAGCTCCTACAATGAGCAGTTCTTC,-,TRBV6-5,-,TRBJ2-1
CASSKLGGQGTMDDEQYF,TGTGCCAGCAGCAAACTGGGGGGACAGGGGACGATGGATGACGAGCAGTACTTC,TRBD1,TRBV7-9,-,TRBJ2-7
CASSLTPGQGFEQYF,TGTGCCAGCAGCCTTACTCCGGGACAGGGTTTTGAGCAGTACTTC,TRBD1,TRBV27,-,TRBJ2-7
CASSQVGGQGFSEQYF,TGCGCCAGCAGCCAAGTGGGGGGACAGGGGTTTTCCGAGCAGTACTTC,TRBD1,TRBV4-1,-,TRBJ2-7
CASSPDSSYEQYF,TGTGCCAGCAGCCCGGACAGTTCCTACGAGCAGTACTTC,-,TRBV11-2,-,TRBJ2-7
CASSLSVTYNEQFF,TGTGCCAGCAGTTTGTCGGTAACCTACAATGAGCAGTTCTTC,-,TRBV27,-,TRBJ2-1
CASSSQATNEKLFF,TGTGCCAGCAGCTCCCAGGCAACTAATGAAAAACTGTTTTTT,-,TRBV7-9,-,TRBJ1-4
CASSVEIRGDTGELFF,TGTGCCAGCAGCGTAGAAATCCGGGGAGACACCGGGGAGCTGTTTTTT,-,TRBV9,-,TRBJ2-2
CATSSVHYNEQFF,TGTGCCACCAGCAGCGTACACTACAATGAGCAGTTCTTC,-,TRBV15,-,TRBJ2-1
CASSPTEQSSYEQYF,TGCGCCAGCAGTCCGACAGAACAGAGCTCCTACGAGCAGTACTTC,-,TRBV5-1,-,TRBJ2-7
CASSPDPDPSSYEQYF,TGCGCCAGCAGCCCCGATCCGGATCCGAGCTCCTACGAGCAGTACTTC,-,TRBV4-3,-,TRBJ2-7
CASSGGLAGLQGEQFF,TGTGCCAGCAGCGGAGGACTAGCGGGGCTTCAGGGTGAGCAGTTCTTC,TRBD2,TRBV9,once,TRBJ2-1
CASSFGWDIGVSGYNEQFF,TGTGCCAGCAGCTTCGGATGGGACATTGGAGTTTCGGGCTACAATGAGCAGTTCTTC,-,TRBV5-6,-,TRBJ2-1
CASSMSKISSYEQYF,TGTGCCAGCAGCATGTCAAAAATATCTTCCTACGAGCAGTACTTC,-,TRBV7-9,-,TRBJ2-7
CASRPLAGGSGEQFF,TGTGCCAGCAGACCTTTGGCGGGAGGGAGTGGTGAGCAGTTCTTC,TRBD2,TRBV7-6,-,TRBJ2-1
CASSQEPLPQETQYF,TGCGCCAGCAGCCAAGAACCGCTCCCTCAAGAGACCCAGTACTTC,-,TRBV4-1,once,TRBJ2-5
CASSLDRSYEQYF,TGTGCCAGCAGCTTGGACAGGTCCTACGAGCAGTACTTC,-,TRBV5-4,-,TRBJ2-7
CASINRQGTYNEQFF,TGTGCCAGCATCAACCGACAGGGTACCTACAATGAGCAGTTCTTC,TRBD1,TRBV27,-,TRBJ2-1
CSVAPASGYTF,TGCAGCGTTGCCCCTGCTTCCGGCTACACCTTC,-,TRBV29-1,-,TRBJ1-2
CASSPSPAYEQYF,TGTGCCAGCAGCCCCTCACCGGCGTACGAGCAGTACTTC,-,TRBV11-3,-,TRBJ2-7
CASSSYGANNEKLFF,TGTGCCAGCAGCTCATACGGGGCGAATAATGAAAAACTGTTTTTT,-,TRBV13,-,TRBJ1-4
CASSVTGASYEQYF,TGTGCCAGCAGCGTCACAGGGGCCTCCTACGAGCAGTACTTC,TRBD1,TRBV9,-,TRBJ2-7
CASSGYRGVAYEQYF,TGTGCCAGCAGCGGATACAGGGGAGTCGCCTACGAGCAGTACTTC,TRBD1,TRBV5-4,-,TRBJ2-7
CASSPSSGGSYEQYF,TGTGCCAGCAGCCCCTCGTCGGGGGGGTCCTACGAGCAGTACTTC,TRBD2,TRBV7-9,-,TRBJ2-7
CSVETQRGETQYF,TGCAGCGTTGAGACACAGAGAGGGGAGACCCAGTACTTC,-,TRBV29-1,-,TRBJ2-5
CASSGLADTDTQYF,TGTGCCAGCAGTGGGTTAGCAGACACAGATACGCAGTATTTT,-,TRBV25-1,-,TRBJ2-3
CATPGHPSSTYEQYF,TGTGCCACCCCGGGGCATCCTTCTTCAACTTACGAGCAGTACTTC,-,TRBV27,-,TRBJ2-7
CASSQEGGTGELFF,TGCGCCAGCAGCCAAGAGGGGGGGACCGGGGAGCTGTTTTTT,TRBD2,TRBV4-1,-,TRBJ2-2
CASSAGLNNSPLHF,TGTGCCAGCAGTGCGGGACTGAATAATTCACCCCTCCACTTT,-,TRBV27,-,TRBJ1-6
CASSFRDSTQPQHF,TGTGCCAGCAGTTTTCGGGACAGTACCCAGCCCCAGCATTTT,TRBD1,TRBV27,-,TRBJ1-5
CASSSGLAGVVGETQYF,TGTGCTAGCAGCTCGGGACTAGCGGGGGTAGTGGGCGAGACCCAGTACTTC,TRBD2,TRBV7-7,-,TRBJ2-5
CATSSGPGQGPYNTEAFF,TGTGCCACCAGCAGCGGACCAGGACAGGGGCCATATAACACTGAAGCTTTCTTT,TRBD1,TRBV15,-,TRBJ1-1
CASSLDRGEGYHYGYTF,TGTGCCAGCAGCTTAGATCGGGGAGAGGGGTACCACTATGGCTACACCTTC,-,TRBV7-2,-,TRBJ1-2
CASSSQGDEQYF,TGTGCCAGCAGCTCCCAGGGGGACGAGCAGTACTTC,TRBD1,TRBV9,-,TRBJ2-7
CASSGTGLWDTQYF,TGTGCCAGCAGTGGGACAGGGTTGTGGGATACGCAGTATTTT,TRBD1,TRBV6-5,-,TRBJ2-3
CASSPEGTSLGYTF,TGTGCCAGCTCACCGGAGGGGACCTCGCTTGGCTACACCTTC,-,TRBV18,-,TRBJ1-2
CASRELAGGSPDTQYF,TGTGCCAGCAGGGAGCTAGCGGGGGGCTCGCCAGATACGCAGTATTTT,TRBD2,TRBV2,-,TRBJ2-3
CASLPGLAGSEQFF,TGTGCCAGCTTACCGGGACTAGCGGGAAGTGAGCAGTTCTTC,TRBD2,TRBV2,-,TRBJ2-1
CASSLRSYEQYF,TGTGCCAGCAGCTTGCGGTCCTACGAGCAGTACTTC,-,TRBV5-6,-,TRBJ2-7
CTRNRLAGTIAKNIQYF,TGCACCAGGAATCGACTAGCGGGGACAATAGCCAAAAACATTCAGTACTTC,-,TRBV1,-,TRBJ2-4
CASSLEGTGFHEQYF,TGTGCCAGCAGCTTGGAAGGGACAGGGTTCCACGAGCAGTACTTC,TRBD1,TRBV5-4,-,TRBJ2-7
CASTQGGLEAFF,TGTGCCAGCACCCAAGGGGGGCTTGAAGCTTTCTTT,-,TRBV6-1,-,TRBJ1-1
CASNNDAGRPEAFF,TGCGCCAGCAACAACGACGCCGGGCGACCTGAAGCTTTCTTT,-,TRBV5-1,-,TRBJ1-1
CASSFGLGGEQFF,TGTGCCAGCAGTTTTGGACTAGGGGGTGAGCAGTTCTTC,-,TRBV27,-,TRBJ2-1
CASSPRTGSYNEQFF,TGCGCCAGCAGCCCTCGGACAGGTAGTTACAATGAGCAGTTCTTC,TRBD1,TRBV5-1,-,TRBJ2-1
CASSPPTSGGYYEQYF,TGTGCCAGCAGTCCTCCGACTAGCGGGGGATACTACGAGCAGTACTTC,TRBD2,TRBV2,-,TRBJ2-7
CASSLGLYNEQFF,TGTGCCAGCAGCTTAGGACTCTACAATGAGCAGTTCTTC,-,TRBV13,-,TRBJ2-1
CASSPTLAGVQETQYF,TGTGCCAGCAGCCCGACACTAGCGGGAGTACAAGAGACCCAGTACTTC,TRBD2,TRBV7-8,-,TRBJ2-5
CASSLTSWQFF,TGTGCCAGCAGCTTGACGTCATGGCAGTTCTTC,-,TRBV5-5,-,TRBJ2-1
CASSQDPGADTGELFF,TGCGCCAGCAGCCAAGATCCGGGAGCAGACACCGGGGAGCTGTTTTTT,-,TRBV4-3,-,TRBJ2-2
CASSVDRGPDEQFF,TGTGCCAGCAGTGTGGACAGGGGTCCGGATGAGCAGTTCTTC,TRBD1,TRBV6-1,-,TRBJ2-1
CASSFEDILTQYF,TGTGCCAGCAGCTTCGAGGACATATTAACCCAGTACTTC,-,TRBV7-9,-,TRBJ2-5